Each of the 30 T cell receptor beta chains below was sequenced from the same sample in a study of identical twins. TCRdb processed the 5' RACE reads anew with MiXCR; each CDR3 protein has one entry. The sample contains hundreds of thousands of distinct CDR3 sequences, roughly 7.5% of which appear only once. These data also featured in a second study, about yellow fever vaccine responses in identical twins.

Sequences were obtained from memory (CD45RO+) T cells sorted from blood. The origin of the receptors is a woman under 30 in good health.

This clonotype showed up many times. The rearrangement uses TRBV4-2 and TRBJ2-2; TRBD2 aligns across 8 bases. The CDR3 extends over 16 amino acids. The germline gives CDR1 LGHNA, CDR2 YNFKEQ. The trim removed 1 base at V and 3 bases at J, leaving 4 bases unmatched. Here the CDR3 reads CASSQGSGGDTGELFF. The CDR3 region has the DNA TGTGCCAGCAGCCAAGGTTCCGGGGGGGACACCGGGGAGCTGTTTTTT.

This clonotype was seen a few times. The chain uses TRBV7-7 and TRBJ2-5; possible D gene TRBD2, 6 bases. V lost 9 bases to trimming and J lost 1 base, with 15 bases between them. This CDR3 spans 14 amino acids. The germline CDR1 and CDR2 sequences are SSHAT and FNYEAQ (reference sequence). The CDR3 nucleotides read TGTGCCAGTAGGAGTAGCGGACCCCAAGAGACCCAGTACTTC. Its protein product is CASRSSGPQETQYF.

V usage is TRBV4-3 and J usage is TRBJ2-7; 7 nucleotides line up with TRBD2. The CDR3 contains 16 residues. V lost 1 base and J lost 7; bases outside the gene matches: 13. Germline loops: CDR1 LGHNA, CDR2 YSLEER. The CDR3 nucleotides are TGCGCCAGCAGCCAAGCTCCTAGCGGAAGCTTTAATGAGCAGTACTTC. It encodes CASSQAPSGSFNEQYF.

This clonotype was observed a few times. The V gene is TRBV24-1, the J gene TRBJ1-1; D gene ambiguous. The CDR3 spans 11 residues. Trimming removed 4 bases at V and 11 bases at J, with 10 bases between. Germline V gives CDR1 KGHDR, CDR2 SFDVKD. Here the CDR3 DNA reads TGTGCCACCAGTGACCTTCAAGTGGCTTTCTTT. Residues: CATSDLQVAFF.

This clonotype appeared many times. This chain links TRBV20-1 with TRBJ2-1, with 10 positions matching TRBD1. Germline lookup yields CDR1 DFQATT and CDR2 SNEGSKA (reference sequence). V was pared by 4 bases and J by 7 bases, with 10 bases of the junction left unmatched. The CDR3 is made up of 15 amino acids. The CDR3 DNA reads as TGCAGTGCTATAGTTTTGGGACAGGGGTGGAATGAGCAGTTCTTC. Its translation: CSAIVLGQGWNEQFF.

This clonotype was seen ten or more times. The CDR3 reads CASRPGGLRDEQYF. The CDR3 DNA reads TGTGCCAGCAGGCCCGGGGGCCTGAGGGACGAGCAGTACTTC. The chain joins TRBV6-1 to TRBJ2-7; D is tentatively TRBD1 or TRBD2 (6 bases each). The germline V and J ends were trimmed by 6 bases and 5 bases, with 17 bases remaining between them. The germline gives CDR1 MNHNS, CDR2 SASEGT. There are 14 residues in the CDR3.

This clonotype has only a few counts. The V and J genes are TRBV28 and TRBJ2-3; a possible D gene is TRBD2 (5 bases). The germline V gene encodes CDR1 MDHEN and CDR2 SYDVKM. V gave up 1 base and J gave up 4 bases, with 12 bases separating them. The CDR3 consists of 15 residues. The CDR3 DNA is TGTGCCAGCAGTTTATCGGGGTCTGGCGCAGATACGCAGTATTTT. It is translated as CASSLSGSGADTQYF.

The sample holds many counts of this clonotype. The chain has TRBV5-4 and TRBJ1-1; the D is unclear. The germline V and J ends were trimmed by 0 bases and 2 bases, with 11 bases remaining between them. Germline CDR1 SGHNT, CDR2 YYREEE (reference sequence). The CDR3 runs to 15 residues. DNA for the CDR3: TGTGCCAGCAGCTTGGTCGGTCAGTTAAACACTGAAGCTTTCTTT. Translating it yields CASSLVGQLNTEAFF.

This clonotype was seen ten or more times. V usage is TRBV20-1 and J usage is TRBJ2-4, with 12 bases matching TRBD2. Germline assignment: CDR1 DFQATT and CDR2 SNEGSKA (reference sequence). The ends lost 1 base at V and 0 bases at J; junction bases unmatched: 7. The CDR3 extends over 18 amino acids. CDR3 DNA: TGCAGTGCTAGAGGGCTAGCGGGAGGGACCTTAGCCAAAAACATTCAGTACTTC. Translated: CSARGLAGGTLAKNIQYF.

The chain employs TRBV7-8 and TRBJ1-5, with no clear D. The germline V and J ends were trimmed by 0 bases and 4 bases, with 7 bases remaining between them. The CDR3 has 14 residues. The germline gives CDR1 SGHVS, CDR2 FQNEAQ. The CDR3 loop reads CASSLARGNQPQHF. The CDR3 nucleotides read TGTGCCAGCAGCTTAGCACGAGGGAATCAGCCCCAGCATTTT.

DNA for the CDR3: TGTGCCAGCAGTGACAGGGGAGGAAGCACCGGGGAGCTGTTTTTT. Amino acids: CASSDRGGSTGELFF. This rearrangement joins TRBV6-1 to TRBJ2-2, with D perhaps given as TRBD1 or TRBD2 (6 bases each). Trimming pared 3 bases from V and 4 bases from J, leaving 12 bases between. Germline lookup yields CDR1 MNHNS and CDR2 SASEGT. The CDR3 is 15 residues long.

The V and J genes are TRBV20-1 and TRBJ2-1; tentatively, D is TRBD1 or TRBD2 (5 bases each). V dropped 6 bases and J dropped 3 bases, with 15 bases sitting between them. This CDR3 is built from 14 residues. Germline V lookup: CDR1 DFQATT, CDR2 SNEGSKA (reference sequence). This chain's CDR3 is CSAQPGTLYNEQFF. CDR3 DNA sequence: TGCAGTGCCCAGCCAGGGACCCTCTACAATGAGCAGTTCTTC.

The V and J genes are TRBV5-1 and TRBJ2-2; D remains unclear. V shed 1 base and J shed 3 bases, with 10 bases lying between them. There are 15 residues in the CDR3. The germline CDR1 and CDR2 sequences are SGHRS and YFSETQ. For the CDR3, the DNA is TGCGCCAGCAGCTTGAGTGGGTCGGACACCGGGGAGCTGTTTTTT. It yields the protein CASSLSGSDTGELFF.

This chain links TRBV3-1 with TRBJ2-7, with 9 bases identical to TRBD2. The V gene's germline CDR1 is LGHDT and CDR2 YNNKEL (reference sequence). Trimming at V came to 3 bases and at J to 4 bases, leaving 10 bases not matched to a gene. The CDR3 length is 16 residues. CDR3 sequence (DNA): TGTGCCAGCAGCCAGGGCGGGGGGGCCGAGTTATACGAGCAGTACTTC. Amino acid sequence: CASSQGGGAELYEQYF.

This clonotype was counted only a few times. The chain carries TRBV15 and TRBJ2-5; D unclear. CDR1 is LNHNV and CDR2 is YYDKDF in the germline V gene (reference sequence). V was pared by 0 bases and J by 1 base, with 3 bases between. The CDR3 length is 13 residues. The CDR3 bases are TGTGCCACCAGCAGAGAGGGCCAAGAGACCCAGTACTTC. Its translation is CATSREGQETQYF.

This clonotype was seen a handful of times. This sequence joins TRBV11-2 and TRBJ2-1, with TRBD2 identical over 10 bases. The junction had 10 bases not matched to a gene; V was cut back by 4 bases and J by 7 bases. The germline gives CDR1 SGHAT, CDR2 FQNNGV. The CDR3 runs 16 residues. The CDR3 sequence: CASSWKTSGIYNEQFF. CDR3 DNA: TGTGCCAGCAGCTGGAAAACTAGCGGGATTTATAATGAGCAGTTCTTC.

This clonotype was counted at least ten times. The chain combines TRBV20-1 with TRBJ2-1, with TRBD2 matching over 7 bases. The CDR3 contains 16 residues. Germline V lookup: CDR1 DFQATT, CDR2 SNEGSKA (reference sequence). V lost 6 bases, J lost 0 bases, and 11 bases stayed unmatched. CDR3 DNA sequence: TGCAGTGCACCCCGTGCAGCGGGGAGCTCCTACAATGAGCAGTTCTTC. Translated: CSAPRAAGSSYNEQFF.

Many counts were recorded for this clonotype. V is TRBV12-3 or TRBV12-4 and J is TRBJ2-3; the match to TRBD2 covers 7 bases. The V and J ends lost 7 bases and 4 bases, in that order; junction bases with no gene match: 5. This CDR3 has 13 amino acids. CDR3 bases: TGTGCCAGCACTGCAGGGAGGGCAGATACGCAGTATTTT. This encodes CASTAGRADTQYF.

This clonotype occurred many times. The V call is TRBV6-1, the J call TRBJ1-5; maybe TRBD1 (5 bases). The CDR3 length is 14 residues. Trimming cost V 5 bases and J 4 bases, with 12 bases left between them. CDR1 and CDR2 from the germline V gene are MNHNS and SASEGT. The DNA of the CDR3 is TGTGCCAGCAGTCCAAGGGGCGAGAATCAGCCCCAGCATTTT. This translates into CASSPRGENQPQHF.

This clonotype has a handful of counts. The V and J genes are TRBV29-1 and TRBJ2-2, with D tentatively TRBD2 (6 bases). Trimming stripped 7 bases from V and 2 bases from J, with 11 bases between. This CDR3 has 13 amino acids. CDR1 is SQVTM and CDR2 is ANQGSEA in the germline V gene. Written as DNA, the CDR3 is TGCAGCGCGCGGGACGATAACACCGGGGAGCTGTTTTTT. Its protein is CSARDDNTGELFF.

This clonotype appeared a few times. The chain combines TRBV12-3 or TRBV12-4 with TRBJ2-3; unclear D gene. Trimming took off 1 base at V and 5 bases at J, with 16 bases between the two ends. The CDR3 length is 16 residues. The DNA of the CDR3 is TGTGCCAGCAGTTTAGACCCGAACCGGTCGGGAGATACGCAGTATTTT. Residues: CASSLDPNRSGDTQYF.

The chain combines TRBV18 with TRBJ2-7; 9 bases are shared with TRBD1. Per the germline V gene, CDR1 is KGHSH and CDR2 is LQKENI. J was trimmed by 5 bases and V by 6 bases; bases with no gene match: 8. This CDR3 has 14 residues. This CDR3 reads CASSPGTGIDEQYF. The CDR3, as DNA: TGTGCCAGCTCTCCCGGGACAGGGATCGACGAGCAGTACTTC.

The J gene is TRBJ1-3, the V gene TRBV6-1, with D unclear. This CDR3 region has 14 residues. CDR1 and CDR2 (germline): MNHNS, SASEGT. V was cut by 7 bases and J by 1 base, with 11 bases left in between. The CDR3 protein is CASNSLSSGNTIYF. For the CDR3, the DNA is TGTGCCAGCAACAGTTTGTCGTCTGGAAACACCATATATTTT.

In its sample, this clonotype was seen many times. J is TRBJ2-1 and V is TRBV15, with TRBD2 identical over 8 bases. The CDR3 runs to 17 residues. CDR1 is LNHNV, CDR2 YYDKDF, per germline (reference sequence). J was trimmed by 2 bases and V by 5 bases; bases with no gene match: 11. CDR3 in amino acids: CATSGGGLADAYNEQFF. CDR3 coding DNA: TGTGCCACCAGCGGAGGAGGACTAGCCGACGCCTACAATGAGCAGTTCTTC. The full variable domain, with the rest looked up from reference TRBV15 and TRBJ2-1, is DAMVIQNPRYQVTQFGKPVTLSCSQTLNHNVMYWYQQKSSQAPKLLFHYYDKDFNNEADTPDNFQSRRPNTSFCFLDIRSPGLGDTAMYLCATSGGGLADAYNEQFFGPGTRLTVL.

The rearrangement joins TRBV6-1 to TRBJ2-7; D is undetermined. Germline V gene data show CDR1 as MNHNS and CDR2 as SASEGT. With 7 bases removed from V and 8 bases from J, the gap between germline ends came to 21 bases. The CDR3 has 14 residues. The CDR3 nucleotides read TGTGCCAGCACCTCCGACGCTTGGGGTACGCAGCAGTACTTC. Amino acid sequence: CASTSDAWGTQQYF.

This clonotype was seen repeatedly, ten times or more. V gene TRBV29-1 combines with J gene TRBJ2-7; a possible D gene is TRBD2 (6 bases). CDR1 is SQVTM, CDR2 ANQGSEA, per germline. V was trimmed by 4 bases and J by 7 bases, leaving 14 bases between them. The CDR3 is 12 amino acids. DNA for the CDR3: TGCAGCGTTGCCTTTGGGACTGCAGAGCAGTACTTC. It yields the protein CSVAFGTAEQYF.

This clonotype was seen many times. The chain employs TRBV7-2 and TRBJ1-5, with 8 bases fitting TRBD1. With V trimmed by 1 base and J by 4 bases, 3 bases remained unmatched. CDR1 SGHTA and CDR2 FQGNSA come from the germline V gene. The CDR3 runs to 15 residues. CDR3: CASSLVGTGNQPQHF. As DNA, the CDR3 is TGTGCCAGCAGCTTAGTTGGGACAGGAAATCAGCCCCAGCATTTT.

This clonotype was found a few times. This chain connects TRBV29-1 to TRBJ2-2; 13 bases match TRBD2. CDR1 and CDR2 from the germline V gene are SQVTM and ANQGSEA. The junction had 4 bases not matched to a gene; V was cut back by 6 bases and J by 6 bases. CDR3 length: 14 amino acids. The chain's CDR3 is CSVLLAGGPGELFF. In DNA, the CDR3 is TGCAGCGTGCTACTAGCGGGGGGGCCCGGGGAGCTGTTTTTT.

This clonotype turned up a few times. At one boundary the junction diverges from the germline segment, which might be a read error. The rearrangement joins TRBV20-1 to TRBJ1-4; no definite D call. This CDR3 contains 13 residues. Germline loops: CDR1 DFQATT, CDR2 SNEGSKA (reference sequence). The CDR3, as DNA: TGCAGTGCAAACAGCATCCCCCCCACACGGGCCGTTTTT. Its translation: CSANSIPPTRAVF.

The V gene is TRBV7-2, the J gene TRBJ2-7; D gene uncertain. CDR3 length: 12 residues. Per germline, CDR1 SGHTA and CDR2 FQGNSA. With 1 base removed from V and 6 bases from J, the gap between germline ends came to 7 bases. The CDR3 DNA sequence: TGTGCCAGCAGCTTAGTGGCCTGCGAGCAGTACTTC. Amino acids: CASSLVACEQYF.